A single sample gave rise to the 28 T cell receptor beta chains below, sequenced in a study of blood T cell repertoires in COVID-19 (dated by TCRdb to the early 2020s). The library was generated by the immunoSEQ multiplex PCR assay. Imported from immuneACCESS, the table was reduced by TCRdb to in-frame sequences with V and J called. These copies leave out some clones; in studies compared against another copy, an unresolved V gene accounts for under half, and the cause of the remainder is not known. The sample table holds roughly 260,000 clones, of which 91% were seen once. The ten top clones hold 0.95% to 1.5% of the sample. The source material was PBMCs or T cells enriched from blood (not recorded which). These receptors came from a human donor in a cohort exposed to, infected with or recovered from COVID-19 (not recorded which). The donor label of this sample is uncertain.

This clone was picked up one time. The chain carries TRBV28 and TRBJ1-2; 7 bases fit TRBD1. Trimming took 3 bases from V and 4 from J; bases not matched to a gene: 5. Germline V gene sequence: CDR1 MDHEN, CDR2 SYDVKM. This CDR3 is 14 amino acids long. CDR3 nucleotide sequence: TGTGCCAGCAGTTTGTACGGACAGGTCTATGGCTACACCTTC. This sequence encodes CASSLYGQVYGYTF.

The chain employs TRBV6-2 or TRBV6-3 and TRBJ1-5, with TRBD1 matching 8 bases. J gave up 2 bases and V 5 bases, and 17 bases lay outside the gene matches. This CDR3 contains 19 residues. Germline V gene data show CDR1 as MNHEY and CDR2 as SVGEGT. The CDR3 is CASSTRTGSGRGRNQPQHF. The CDR3 region has the DNA TGTGCCAGCAGTACCCGGACAGGGTCGGGACGGGGTCGCAATCAGCCCCAGCATTTT.

The J gene is TRBJ1-3, the V gene TRBV7-9; D is perhaps TRBD1 (6 bases). The germline gives CDR1 SEHNR, CDR2 FQNEAQ (reference sequence). V lost 2 bases to trimming and J lost 10 bases, with 12 bases between them. The length of the CDR3 is 13 residues. The CDR3 coding sequence is TGTGCCAGCAGCTTAACAGGGTTCTGGACCATATATTTT. It specifies CASSLTGFWTIYF. The full variable domain, completed using reference TRBV7-9 and TRBJ1-3, is DTGVSQNPRHKITKRGQNVTFRCDPISEHNRLYWYRQTLGQGPEFLTYFQNEAQLEKSRLLSDRFSAERPKGSFSTLEIQRTEQGDSAMYLCASSLTGFWTIYFGEGSWLTVV.

This clone has only one observation. V and J are TRBV3-1 (or the pseudogene TRBV3-2) and TRBJ1-3, with 8 positions matching TRBD1. CDR1 is LGHDT and CDR2 is YNNKEL in the germline V gene (reference sequence). The V segment lost 5 bases and the J segment 7 bases; nucleotides outside the gene matches: 4. The CDR3 covers 13 residues. CDR3: CASSARQGNTIYF. The CDR3 nucleotides are TGTGCCAGCAGCGCAAGACAGGGGAACACCATATATTTT.

The gene calls are TRBV27 and TRBJ1-5, with D possibly being TRBD1 (6 bases). V shed 2 bases and J shed 2 bases, with 28 bases lying between them. The germline V gene encodes CDR1 MNHEY and CDR2 SMNVEV (reference sequence). The CDR3 length is 21 residues. The CDR3 reads CASSLKMTDRLNRLGNQPQHF. Written as DNA, the CDR3 is TGTGCCAGCAGTTTAAAGATGACCGACAGGTTGAATCGCTTAGGCAATCAGCCCCAGCATTTT.

The chain has TRBV4-1 and TRBJ2-7, with D maybe TRBD2 (5 bases). The CDR3 loop spans 14 amino acids. The ends were cut back, 4 bases at V and 3 bases at J, with 13 bases in the middle. In germline, CDR1 is MGHRA, CDR2 YSYEKL. CDR3 amino acids: CASSREFGDYEQYF. For the CDR3, the DNA is TGCGCCAGCAGCCGGGAGTTTGGGGACTACGAGCAGTACTTC.

V is TRBV7-8 and J is TRBJ1-5; TRBD1 might be the D (5 bases). The CDR3 totals 17 residues. Germline V lookup: CDR1 SGHVS, CDR2 FQNEAQ. Deletions cut 2 bases from V and 7 bases from J, with 21 bases between. In DNA form, the CDR3 reads TGTGCCAGCAGCTTAAAGATGCGGGGGAGTGAAAAACAGCCCCAGCATTTT. Encoded protein: CASSLKMRGSEKQPQHF.

V is TRBV11-2 and J is TRBJ1-4; 7 nucleotides match TRBD1. There are 14 residues in the CDR3. Germline V gene lookup returns CDR1 SGHAT and CDR2 FQNNGV. V shed 1 base and J 8 bases; nucleotides not matched to a gene: 4. The DNA for the CDR3 is TGTGCCAGCAGCTTAGGACAGGGTCTCGAAAAACTGTTTTTT. This codes for CASSLGQGLEKLFF. Based on the CDR3 plus reference TRBV11-2 and TRBJ1-4, the full variable domain is EAGVAQSPRYKIIEKRQSVAFWCNPISGHATLYWYQQILGQGPKLLIQFQNNGVVDDSQLPKDRFSAERLKGVDSTLKIQPAKLEDSAVYLCASSLGQGLEKLFFGSGTQLSVL.

A single count supports this clone. The V call is TRBV6-2 or TRBV6-3, the J call TRBJ2-4; 10 bases fit TRBD1. The V gene's germline CDR1 is MNHEY and CDR2 SVGEGT. CDR3 length equals 16 residues. Trimming took 2 bases from V and 7 from J; bases not matched to a gene: 8. This chain's CDR3 is CASSYPRQGADNIQYF. CDR3 coding DNA: TGTGCCAGCAGTTACCCCAGACAGGGGGCTGATAACATTCAGTACTTC.

There are a few counts of this clone. This chain links TRBV7-9 with TRBJ2-7; TRBD1 matches 10 bases. The CDR3 contains 15 residues. V was clipped by 1 base and J by 6 bases; unmatched bases: 6. The germline V gene has CDR1 SEHNR and CDR2 FQNEAQ (reference sequence). In DNA form, the CDR3 reads TGTGCCAGCAGCTTAGTAGGGACAGGGGTTCGCGAGCAGTACTTC. It translates to CASSLVGTGVREQYF.

V gene TRBV6-5 combines with J gene TRBJ2-1; TRBD1 aligns across 11 bases. The V segment lost 4 bases and the J segment 7 bases; nucleotides outside the gene matches: 9. CDR1 MNHEY and CDR2 SVGAGI come from the germline V gene. The CDR3 contains 16 residues. CDR3 in amino acids: CASSSPDRGPRNEQFF. The CDR3 nucleotides are TGTGCCAGCAGTTCTCCGGACAGGGGGCCACGGAATGAGCAGTTCTTC.

This sequence joins TRBV18 and TRBJ2-7; 10 nucleotides align to TRBD1. Germline-derived CDR1 and CDR2 are KGHSH and LQKENI. The CDR3 totals 15 residues. Trimming took 3 bases from V and 1 from J; bases not matched to a gene: 3. The CDR3 loop reads CASSPLGQGSYEQYF. The CDR3 DNA is TGTGCCAGCTCACCTCTGGGACAGGGGTCCTACGAGCAGTACTTC.

The rearrangement links TRBV30 to TRBJ2-7; 11 bases are shared with TRBD1. The CDR3 loop spans 15 amino acids. CDR1 and CDR2 from the germline V gene are GTSNPN and SVGIG (reference sequence). With V trimmed by 5 bases and J by 1 base, 7 bases remained unmatched. In DNA form, the CDR3 reads TGTGCCTGGTCCGGGACAGGGGGTTTTTCCTACGAGCAGTACTTC. Translation gives CAWSGTGGFSYEQYF. Full variable domain (missing parts from reference TRBV30 and TRBJ2-7): SQTIHQWPATLVQPVGSPLSLECTVEGTSNPNLYWYRQAAGRGLQLLFYSVGIGQISSEVPQNLSASRPQDRQFILSSKKLLLSDSGFYLCAWSGTGGFSYEQYFGPGTRLTVT.

The chain has TRBV27 and TRBJ2-1; 7 bases map to TRBD2. The CDR3 contains 15 residues. The V segment lost 4 bases and the J segment 6 bases; nucleotides outside the gene matches: 9. Germline CDR1 MNHEY, CDR2 SMNVEV (reference sequence). The chain's CDR3 is CASSWGLLLGNEQFF. Here the CDR3 DNA reads TGTGCCAGCAGTTGGGGACTACTACTGGGCAATGAGCAGTTCTTC.

The count of this clone is one. The chain recombines TRBV7-9 with TRBJ1-5; D possibly corresponds to TRBD1 (5 bases). Germline loops: CDR1 SEHNR, CDR2 FQNEAQ (reference sequence). V was clipped by 1 base and J by 5 bases, with 12 bases between them. This CDR3 region has 15 residues. The CDR3 nucleotides are TGTGCCAGCAGCTTAGAGGGGTCGGGGGATCAGCCCCAGCATTTT. The encoded protein is CASSLEGSGDQPQHF.

J is TRBJ2-3 and V is TRBV10-3, with 9 bases fitting TRBD1. The length of the CDR3 is 15 residues. Looked up from germline, CDR1 is ENHRY and CDR2 is SYGVKD. With V trimmed by 6 bases and J by 3 bases, 7 bases remained unmatched. CDR3 nucleotide sequence: TGTGCCATCAGCAAGGACAGGGGATGGACAGATACGCAGTATTTT. Translating it yields CAISKDRGWTDTQYF.

The chain is built from TRBV6-4 and TRBJ2-3; D not certain. This CDR3 is 13 amino acids long. Germline V CDR1 and CDR2: MRHNA, SNTAGT. Trimming stripped 5 bases from V and 2 bases from J, with 8 bases between. The CDR3 DNA follows: TGTGCCAGCAGTAAAGCCCCCACAGATACGCAGTATTTT. Amino acids: CASSKAPTDTQYF.

The sample holds one count of this clone. This chain uses TRBV6-2 or TRBV6-3 with TRBJ1-5; 9 bases agree with TRBD1. The CDR3 has 15 residues. V lost 5 bases to trimming and J lost 2 bases; unmatched junction nucleotides: 4. CDR1 and CDR2 (germline): MNHEY, SVGEGT. CDR3 nucleotide sequence: TGTGCCAGCAGTACGGGACAGGGCGGCAATCAGCCCCAGCATTTT. Translating gives CASSTGQGGNQPQHF.

CDR3 region: CASSLTQDLGNQPQHF. Here the CDR3 DNA reads TGTGCCAGCAGCTTAACCCAGGATTTGGGCAATCAGCCCCAGCATTTT. The rearrangement uses TRBV7-8 and TRBJ1-5, with D unresolved. Germline V lookup: CDR1 SGHVS, CDR2 FQNEAQ. Trimming cost V 2 bases and J 2 bases, with 13 bases left between them. The CDR3 covers 16 residues.

The V call is TRBV19, the J call TRBJ1-1; D is ambiguous. This CDR3 has 14 residues. V was trimmed by 7 bases and J by 1 base, leaving 13 bases between them. CDR1 is LNHDA and CDR2 is SQIVND in the germline V gene (reference sequence). The CDR3 sequence: CASTPGAPNTEAFF. DNA of the CDR3: TGTGCCAGTACCCCGGGAGCCCCGAACACTGAAGCTTTCTTT.

The V gene is TRBV30, the J gene TRBJ2-2; TRBD2 aligns across 15 bases. Germline-derived CDR1 and CDR2 are GTSNPN and SVGIG (reference sequence). The CDR3 length is 18 residues. Trimming at V came to 5 bases and at J to 1 base, leaving 8 bases not matched to a gene. Here the CDR3 DNA reads TGTGCCTGGGTTCCGGGACTAGCGGGGGGAGGGAACACCGGGGAGCTGTTTTTT. Residues: CAWVPGLAGGGNTGELFF.

J is TRBJ2-7 and V is TRBV4-3; a weak D match, TRBD2 (6 bases). The CDR3 is 15 amino acids. Germline CDR1 is LGHNA and CDR2 is YSLEER. V lost 6 bases to trimming and J lost 1 base, with 16 bases between them. CDR3 region: CASSAGTGPSYEQYF. The CDR3 DNA reads as TGCGCCAGCAGTGCCGGGACTGGGCCGTCCTACGAGCAGTACTTC.

The V and J genes are TRBV6-6 and TRBJ1-2; unclear D gene. The CDR3 consists of 14 residues. The germline gives CDR1 MNHNY, CDR2 SVGAGI (reference sequence). Trimming shortened V by 5 bases and J by 0 bases, and 10 bases separated the two germline ends. The CDR3 DNA reads TGTGCCAGCAGTAAGTCAGGTTCTAACTATGGCTACACCTTC. Its translation is CASSKSGSNYGYTF.

The table lists this clone with a count of one. The chain combines TRBV2 with TRBJ1-1; 7 nucleotides match TRBD1. V was pared by 3 bases and J by 1 base, with 8 bases of the junction left unmatched. In germline, CDR1 is SNHLY, CDR2 FYNNEI. The CDR3 length is 16 residues. Here the CDR3 reads CASSEGTGAKNTEAFF. The CDR3 coding sequence is TGTGCCAGCAGTGAGGGCACAGGGGCCAAGAACACTGAAGCTTTCTTT.

This clone was counted a single time. J is TRBJ2-4 and V is TRBV15, with D possibly matching TRBD1 (6 bases). The CDR3 spans 19 residues. Trimming took 3 bases from V and 0 from J, leaving 21 bases between them. Germline CDR1 and CDR2: LNHNV and YYDKDF (reference sequence). The CDR3 DNA sequence: TGTGCCACCAGCAGGGACAGCGGCCCCGGGTCGGTAGCCAAAAACATTCAGTACTTC. The encoded protein is CATSRDSGPGSVAKNIQYF. Complete variable domain (other parts from reference TRBV15 and TRBJ2-4): DAMVIQNPRYQVTQFGKPVTLSCSQTLNHNVMYWYQQKSSQAPKLLFHYYDKDFNNEADTPDNFQSRRPNTSFCFLDIRSPGLGDTAMYLCATSRDSGPGSVAKNIQYFGAGTRLSVL.

This clone was detected only once. The J gene is TRBJ2-5, the V gene TRBV5-6; 8 positions agree with TRBD1. Trimming at V came to 7 bases and at J to 2 bases, leaving 13 bases not matched to a gene. This CDR3 comprises 16 residues. Germline V lookup: CDR1 SGHDT, CDR2 YYEEEE. The CDR3 bases are TGTGCCAGCGGCCCCGCTGCTTACAGGGGGCAAGAGACCCAGTACTTC. Protein sequence: CASGPAAYRGQETQYF.

The chain recombines TRBV27 with TRBJ1-6; D is perhaps TRBD1 (6 bases). Germline V gene sequence: CDR1 MNHEY, CDR2 SMNVEV (reference sequence). Trimming took off 3 bases at V and 7 bases at J, with 10 bases between the two ends. The CDR3 loop spans 14 amino acids. CDR3: CASSFPGANSPLHF. The CDR3 DNA reads as TGTGCCAGCAGTTTTCCAGGGGCAAATTCACCCCTCCACTTT.

The chain carries TRBV6-6 and TRBJ2-7; 8 nucleotides line up with TRBD1. The V segment lost 4 bases and the J segment 0 bases; nucleotides outside the gene matches: 5. Germline V CDR1 and CDR2: MNHNY, SVGAGI (reference sequence). The CDR3 loop spans 15 amino acids. In DNA form, the CDR3 reads TGTGCCAGCAGTTCCCCGGACAGGGTCTCCTACGAGCAGTACTTC. Protein: CASSSPDRVSYEQYF.